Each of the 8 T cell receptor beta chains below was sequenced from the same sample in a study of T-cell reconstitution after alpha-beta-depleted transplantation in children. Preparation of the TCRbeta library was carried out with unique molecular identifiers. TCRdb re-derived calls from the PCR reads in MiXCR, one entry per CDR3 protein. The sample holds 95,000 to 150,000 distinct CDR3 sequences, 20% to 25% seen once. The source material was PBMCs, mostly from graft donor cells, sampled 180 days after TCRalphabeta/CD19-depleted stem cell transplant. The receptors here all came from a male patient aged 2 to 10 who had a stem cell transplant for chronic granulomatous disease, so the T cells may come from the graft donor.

The CDR3 reads CASMKAGRINEQFF. DNA of the CDR3: TGTGCCAGCATGAAGGCAGGGAGGATAAATGAGCAGTTCTTC. This chain links TRBV28 with TRBJ2-1; the D gene is possibly TRBD2 (6 bases). The V end lost 7 bases, the J end lost 7 bases, and 17 bases lay between the germline ends. CDR1 MDHEN and CDR2 SYDVKM come from the germline V gene. CDR3 size: 14 residues.

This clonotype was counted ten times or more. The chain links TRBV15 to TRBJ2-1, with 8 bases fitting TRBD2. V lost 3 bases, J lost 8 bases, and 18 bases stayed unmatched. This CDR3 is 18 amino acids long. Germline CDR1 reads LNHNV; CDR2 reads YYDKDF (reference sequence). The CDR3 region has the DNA TGTGCCACCAGCAGGCTAAGTTTGGGAGCGGGAGCGACCCATGAGCAGTTCTTC. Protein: CATSRLSLGAGATHEQFF.

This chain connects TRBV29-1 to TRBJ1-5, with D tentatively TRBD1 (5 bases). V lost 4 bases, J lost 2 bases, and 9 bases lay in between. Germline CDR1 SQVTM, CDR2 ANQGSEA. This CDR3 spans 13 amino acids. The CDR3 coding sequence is TGCAGCGTTGTTCAGGGAGGCAATCAGCCCCAGCATTTT. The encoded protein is CSVVQGGNQPQHF.

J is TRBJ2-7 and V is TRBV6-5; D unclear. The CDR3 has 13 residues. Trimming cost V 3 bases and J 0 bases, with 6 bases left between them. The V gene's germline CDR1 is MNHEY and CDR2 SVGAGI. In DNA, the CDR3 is TGTGCCAGCAGTTATCAGAGCTCCTACGAGCAGTACTTC. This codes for CASSYQSSYEQYF.

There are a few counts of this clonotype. Written as DNA, the CDR3 is TGTGCCAGCAGCGTGGGGACCTTGAATAGGGCTTTCTTT. Its translation is CASSVGTLNRAFF. The rearrangement uses TRBV7-6 and TRBJ1-1; D might be TRBD1 (5 bases). Trimming took 5 bases from V and 11 from J, leaving 18 bases between them. CDR3 length equals 13 residues. CDR1 and CDR2 from the germline V gene are SGHVS and FNYEAQ.

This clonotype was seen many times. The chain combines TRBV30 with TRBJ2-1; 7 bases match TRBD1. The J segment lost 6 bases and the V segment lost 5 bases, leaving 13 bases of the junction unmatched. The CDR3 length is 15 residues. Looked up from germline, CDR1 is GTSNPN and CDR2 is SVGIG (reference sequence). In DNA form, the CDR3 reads TGTGCCTGGTTGGGATCAGGGGGAATAGGCAATGAGCAGTTCTTC. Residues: CAWLGSGGIGNEQFF.

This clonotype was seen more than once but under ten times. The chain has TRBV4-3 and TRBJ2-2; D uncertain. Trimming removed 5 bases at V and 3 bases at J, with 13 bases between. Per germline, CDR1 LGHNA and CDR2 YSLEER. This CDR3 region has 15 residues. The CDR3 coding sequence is TGCGCCAGCAGCTCCCACCCTAGGGACACCGGGGAGCTGTTTTTT. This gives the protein CASSSHPRDTGELFF.

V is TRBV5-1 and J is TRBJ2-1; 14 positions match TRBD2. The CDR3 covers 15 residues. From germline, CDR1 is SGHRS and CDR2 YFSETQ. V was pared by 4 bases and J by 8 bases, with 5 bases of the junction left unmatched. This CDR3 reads CASSVTSGGAYEQFF. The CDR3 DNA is TGCGCCAGCAGCGTGACTAGCGGGGGGGCCTATGAGCAGTTCTTC.